The present T cell receptor (beta chain) was sequenced within a study of shared clonotypes between healthy human individuals. Donors were healthy HIV-negative adults without recent acute infections or vaccinations. This table comes from immunoSEQ multiplex PCR, and its TCRdb copy is limited to in-frame clones, with some not included. The data contain 2 million to 2.5 million clones, over 85% of them singletons. The CDR3 covers 14 residues. The trim removed 11 bases at V and 6 bases at J, leaving 11 bases unmatched. The germline V gene has CDR1 MNHNY and CDR2 SVGAGI (reference sequence). The sequenced material came from naive CD4+ T cells from PBMCs. Subset specified: CD45RA+ positively selected. This receptor was identified in a man younger than 30 in good health. Some clones in this sample may be carry-over from other donors' samples. This chain connects TRBV6-6 to TRBJ1-5, with TRBD1 matching over 9 bases. The CDR3 DNA sequence: TGTGCCTCACTCCTGACAGGGGGGGGTCAGCCCCAGCATTTT. This codes for CASLLTGGGQPQHF.